This T cell receptor beta chain stems from a study of cytomegalovirus exposure and HLA in healthy donors. The V gene's germline CDR1 is DFQATT and CDR2 SNEGSKA (reference sequence). This CDR3 is built from 11 residues. V gave up 6 bases and J gave up 7 bases, with 10 bases separating them. Study-level results: The presence/absence work took it that sequencing depth was about the same across donors. Confirmation was obtained in vitro that three CMV-associated chains are specific for CMV antigens.

It was with 60 Vbeta and 13 Jbeta primers that the PCR ran. The method was immunoSEQ multiplex PCR; TCRdb's version includes in-frame clones alone and lacks a portion of them. The sample includes about 140,000 clones, 75% to 80% of them seen just once. Notes on this clone: Its target is not known. At the DNA level, this CDR3 is encoded by other sequences in the same sample as well.

Sequenced material: PBMCs. The TCR originated in a male donor in good health and CMV-seronegative. The chain couples TRBV20-1 to TRBJ2-1; perhaps TRBD1 as D (7 bases). The CDR3 spells CSASGGNEQFF. The CDR3 region has the DNA TGCAGTGCGTCAGGGGGGAATGAGCAGTTCTTC.